A selection of T cell receptor beta chains follows, all from one sample in a study of CD8 T cells in Susac syndrome. TCRdb itself ran the immunoSEQ multiplex PCR reads through MiXCR, one entry per CDR3 protein. Among over 140,000 distinct CDR3 sequences listed, roughly 94% were seen once. Sequencing was performed on CD4+ T cells from PBMCs. The receptors derive from a human donor with Susac syndrome. CDR3s include the opening cysteine and the closing phenylalanine or tryptophan. The D gene is left open where the match is weak.

d_call j_call v_call cdr3_nt cdr3_aa
TRBD1 TRBJ1-1 TRBV5-4 TGTGCCAGCAGCCGGACAGGGACCTATGTTGAAGCTTTCTTT CASSRTGTYVEAFF
- TRBJ2-3 TRBV20-1 TGCAGTGCTACCCGGACAGGGAGGGCTGCAGATACGCAGTATTTT CSATRTGRAADTQYF
TRBD1 TRBJ2-7 TRBV28 TGTGCCAGCAGCCCAGCCCAGGGGGCTATGGACTACGAGCAGTACTTC CASSPAQGAMDYEQYF
- TRBJ1-5 TRBV12-3/TRBV12-4 TGTGCCAGCAGAGGAATTTCCAGCAATCAGCCCCAGCATTTT CASRGISSNQPQHF
TRBD1 TRBJ1-2 TRBV5-1 TGCGCCAGCAGCGAAGGGACAGTCTATGGCTACACCTTC CASSEGTVYGYTF
TRBD1 TRBJ1-3 TRBV25-1 TGTGCCAGCAGTGGAGGGACAGGGGGAAACACCATATATTTT CASSGGTGGNTIYF
TRBD2 TRBJ2-2 TRBV7-2 TGTGCCAGCAGACTAGCGGGAGGGGACACCGGGGAGCTGTTTTTT CASRLAGGDTGELFF
- TRBJ2-5 TRBV7-8 TGTGCCAGCATCGGGGAGGAGACCCAGTACTTC CASIGEETQYF
- TRBJ1-1 TRBV5-1 TGCGCCAGCAGCTCCGAGAGAGGCAACACTGAAGCTTTCTTT CASSSERGNTEAFF
- TRBJ2-3 TRBV30 TGTGCCTGGAGTCGGGGGAGGACCACAGATACGCAGTATTTT CAWSRGRTTDTQYF